The T cell receptor (beta chain) under discussion was sequenced for a study of T-cell reconstitution after alpha-beta-depleted transplantation in children. Whole-study results and caveats: Expanded graft clones, several hundred of them, were reportedly the source of alpha-beta T cells about two months after transplant. Some patients showed high day-60 TCRbeta diversity, which derived from surviving recipient T cells and thymic progenitors. Newly generated T cells supplied most T-cell counts and diversity one year post-transplant.

This clonotype was seen more than once but under ten times. The target antigen is unknown. There are 15 residues in the CDR3. Trimming removed 6 bases at V and 0 bases at J, with 12 bases between. The germline V gene encodes CDR1 LNHDA and CDR2 SQIVND (reference sequence). Researchers prepared the TCRbeta library using unique molecular identifiers, the study reports. TCRdb reprocessed the PCR reads via MiXCR and lists one record per CDR3 protein. The data contain over 400,000 distinct CDR3 sequences, around two fifths of them seen just once; the ten biggest clones take up under 30%. V is TRBV19 and J is TRBJ2-4; no definite D call. This sequence originates from a girl aged 2 to 10 with aplastic anemia, due to receive a stem cell transplant. This material consisted of PBMCs, taken before TCRalphabeta/CD19-depleted stem cell transplant. The DNA of the CDR3 is TGTGCCAGTAGGACAAATGACCTAGCCAAAAACATTCAGTACTTC. As protein: CASRTNDLAKNIQYF.